A selection of T cell receptor beta chains follows, all from one sample in a study of T cell changes during pregnancy in multiple sclerosis. Here immunoSEQ multiplex PCR was the method, and the copy in TCRdb shows in-frame clones only, minus some. Here the sample spans about 75,000 clones, 94% being singletons. Sequenced here: CD4+ T cells from peripheral blood mononuclear cells, sampled after pregnancy. The receptors originated from a female donor with multiple sclerosis, enrolled in a pregnancy study. Both conserved end residues are part of each CDR3. A D gene is named only where the DNA matches it firmly. Only some rows state a clone size, as once, few, many or a class for expanded clones.

V	D	J	size	CDR3	DNA
TRBV2	-	TRBJ1-2	few	CASSEGRGNYGYTF	TGTGCCAGCAGTGAAGGGAGGGGCAACTATGGCTACACCTTC
TRBV5-4	-	TRBJ2-1	-	CASSLGTPYNEQFF	TGTGCCAGCAGCTTGGGGACACCCTACAATGAGCAGTTCTTC
TRBV15	-	TRBJ2-3	-	CATSRVDSKTQYF	TGTGCCACCAGCAGAGTGGACAGCAAAACGCAGTATTTT
TRBV29-1	-	TRBJ2-7	few	CSVARPPYEQYF	TGCAGCGTTGCTAGGCCTCCCTACGAGCAGTACTTC
TRBV19	TRBD1	TRBJ1-1	-	CASIRQGLNTEAFF	TGTGCCAGTATTCGACAGGGACTGAACACTGAAGCTTTCTTT
TRBV6-6	-	TRBJ2-2	once	CASSSTGYTGELFF	TGTGCCAGCAGTTCGACAGGATACACCGGGGAGCTGTTTTTT
TRBV9	TRBD1	TRBJ1-1	-	CASSARDRGFATEAFF	TGTGCCAGCAGCGCCCGGGACAGGGGGTTTGCCACTGAAGCTTTCTTT
TRBV27	-	TRBJ2-3	-	CASSPLGNQVTDTQYF	TGTGCCAGCAGTCCACTAGGCAATCAGGTCACAGATACGCAGTATTTT
TRBV5-1	-	TRBJ1-2	-	CASSLPRGGGEAYGYTF	TGCGCCAGCAGCTTGCCCCGTGGGGGGGGAGAAGCTTATGGCTACACCTTC
TRBV30	TRBD2	TRBJ2-7	once	CAWSHPGLAMYF	TGTGCCTGGAGTCACCCGGGACTAGCGATGTACTTC
TRBV5-1	-	TRBJ1-1	-	CASGGVEDTEAFF	TGCGCCAGTGGAGGGGTGGAGGACACTGAAGCTTTCTTT
TRBV28	-	TRBJ1-3	-	CASSFGASGNTIYF	TGTGCCAGCAGTTTTGGAGCCTCTGGAAACACCATATATTTT
TRBV25-1	-	TRBJ2-2	-	CASMRGPSTGELFF	TGTGCCAGCATGCGGGGGCCAAGCACCGGGGAGCTGTTTTTT
TRBV4-3	TRBD1	TRBJ1-2	-	CASSQERGLAYGYTF	TGCGCCAGCAGCCAAGAAAGGGGGCTGGCCTATGGCTACACCTTC
TRBV1	-	TRBJ2-7	-	CTSSQGGGRVSEQYF	TGCACCAGCAGCCAAGGTGGCGGGAGGGTTTCCGAGCAGTACTTC
TRBV29-1	TRBD2	TRBJ2-1	-	CSTRGSAGGGNEQFF	TGCAGCACCCGGGGGTCAGCGGGAGGAGGAAATGAGCAGTTCTTC
TRBV7-8	-	TRBJ2-1	-	CASSPGLLPDNEQFF	TGTGCCAGCAGCCCAGGACTTCTCCCTGACAATGAGCAGTTCTTC
TRBV28	TRBD2	TRBJ2-1	-	CASMSRAGGTNEQFF	TGTGCCAGCATGTCCAGGGCGGGAGGAACCAATGAGCAGTTCTTC
TRBV18	TRBD1	TRBJ2-5	-	CASSRSTGQGSETQYF	TGTGCCAGCTCTCGGAGCACGGGACAGGGATCGGAGACCCAGTACTTC
TRBV15	TRBD1	TRBJ2-5	-	CATSRDYPGGRRETQYF	TGTGCCACCAGCAGAGATTACCCAGGGGGTAGGAGGGAGACCCAGTACTTC
TRBV28	-	TRBJ1-5	once	CASSYNQPQHF	TGTGCCAGCAGCTACAATCAGCCCCAGCATTTT
TRBV5-5	-	TRBJ2-2	-	CASSYTPTVGTGELFF	TGTGCCAGCAGCTACACCCCGACAGTGGGGACCGGGGAGCTGTTTTTT
TRBV5-6	TRBD2	TRBJ2-7	-	CASSFLAGGNEQYF	TGTGCCAGCAGCTTTCTAGCGGGAGGAAACGAGCAGTACTTC
TRBV27	TRBD2	TRBJ2-1	-	CASRLGLVQGRYYNEQFF	TGTGCCAGCCGCCTGGGACTAGTCCAAGGTCGGTACTACAATGAGCAGTTCTTC
TRBV6-5	-	TRBJ2-7	-	CASKLSPSLEQYF	TGTGCCAGCAAATTGAGTCCCTCCCTCGAGCAGTACTTC
TRBV6-5	TRBD1	TRBJ2-2	-	CASSSQGATGELFF	TGTGCCAGCAGTTCTCAGGGGGCCACCGGGGAGCTGTTTTTT
TRBV2	-	TRBJ1-4	-	CASSEARPGLGEKLFF	TGTGCCAGCAGTGAAGCGCGGCCGGGATTAGGTGAAAAACTGTTTTTT
TRBV15	-	TRBJ1-3	-	CATSRVMPGRLGNTIYF	TGTGCCACCAGCAGAGTTATGCCCGGCAGGCTTGGAAACACCATATATTTT